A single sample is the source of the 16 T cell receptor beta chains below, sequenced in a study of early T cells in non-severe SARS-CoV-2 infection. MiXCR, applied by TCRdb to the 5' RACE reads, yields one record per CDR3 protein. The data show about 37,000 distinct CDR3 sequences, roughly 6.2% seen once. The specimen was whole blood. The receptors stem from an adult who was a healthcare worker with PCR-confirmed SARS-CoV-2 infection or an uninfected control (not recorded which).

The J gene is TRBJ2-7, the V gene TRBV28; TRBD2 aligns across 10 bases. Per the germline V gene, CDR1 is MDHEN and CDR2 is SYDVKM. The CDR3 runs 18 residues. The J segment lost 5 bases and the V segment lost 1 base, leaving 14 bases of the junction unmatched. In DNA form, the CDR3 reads TGTGCCAGCAGTTTATCCCCCCATCGAATTAGCGGGGGGAACGAGCAGTACTTC. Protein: CASSLSPHRISGGNEQYF.

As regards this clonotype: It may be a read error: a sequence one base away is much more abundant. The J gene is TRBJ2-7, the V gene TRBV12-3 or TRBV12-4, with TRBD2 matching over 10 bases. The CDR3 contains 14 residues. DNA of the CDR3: TGTGCCAGCAGGGGGACTAGCGAAACCTACGAGCTGTACTTC. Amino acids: CASRGTSETYELYF.

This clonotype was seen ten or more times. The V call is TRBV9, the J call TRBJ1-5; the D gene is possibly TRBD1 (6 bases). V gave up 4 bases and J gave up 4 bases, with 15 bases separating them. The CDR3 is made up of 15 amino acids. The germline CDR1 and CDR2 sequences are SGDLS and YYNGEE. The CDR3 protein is CASSPEGHLNQPQHF. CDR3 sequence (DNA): TGTGCCAGCAGCCCTGAGGGACACCTAAATCAGCCCCAGCATTTT. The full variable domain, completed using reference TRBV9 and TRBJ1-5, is DSGVTQTPKHLITATGQRVTLRCSPRSGDLSVYWYQQSLDQGLQFLIQYYNGEERAKGNILERFSAQQFPDLHSELNLSSLELGDSALYFCASSPEGHLNQPQHFGDGTRLSIL.

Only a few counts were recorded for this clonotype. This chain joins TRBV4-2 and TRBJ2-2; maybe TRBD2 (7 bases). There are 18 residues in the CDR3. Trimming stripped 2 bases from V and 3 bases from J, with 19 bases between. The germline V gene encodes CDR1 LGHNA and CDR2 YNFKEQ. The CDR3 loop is CASSQRGGGLQYTGELFF. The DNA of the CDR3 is TGTGCCAGCAGCCAAAGGGGCGGGGGCCTTCAATACACCGGGGAGCTGTTTTTT.

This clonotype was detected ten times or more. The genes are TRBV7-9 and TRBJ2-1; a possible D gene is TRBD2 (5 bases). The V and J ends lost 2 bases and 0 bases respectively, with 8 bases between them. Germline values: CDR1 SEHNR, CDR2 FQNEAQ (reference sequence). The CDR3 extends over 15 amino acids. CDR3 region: CASSLSGPSYNEQFF. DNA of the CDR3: TGTGCCAGCAGCTTAAGCGGACCCTCCTACAATGAGCAGTTCTTC.

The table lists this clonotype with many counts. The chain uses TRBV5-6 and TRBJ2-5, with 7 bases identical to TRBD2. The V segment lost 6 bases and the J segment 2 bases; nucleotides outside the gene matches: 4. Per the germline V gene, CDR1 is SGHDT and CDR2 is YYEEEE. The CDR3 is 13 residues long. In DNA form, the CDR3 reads TGTGCCAGCACCGGGACTATACAAGAGACCCAGTACTTC. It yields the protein CASTGTIQETQYF.

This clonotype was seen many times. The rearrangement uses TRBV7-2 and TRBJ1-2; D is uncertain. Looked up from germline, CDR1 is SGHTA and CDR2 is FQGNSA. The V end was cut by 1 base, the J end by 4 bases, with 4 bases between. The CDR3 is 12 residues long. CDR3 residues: CASSLVSYGYTF. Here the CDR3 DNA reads TGTGCCAGCAGCTTAGTGTCCTATGGCTACACCTTC.

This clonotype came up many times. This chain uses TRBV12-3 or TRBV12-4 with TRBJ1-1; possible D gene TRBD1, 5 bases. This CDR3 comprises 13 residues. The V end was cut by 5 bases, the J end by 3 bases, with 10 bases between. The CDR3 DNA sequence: TGTGCCAGCAGTCGAGGGGCGGACACTGAAGCTTTCTTT. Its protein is CASSRGADTEAFF.

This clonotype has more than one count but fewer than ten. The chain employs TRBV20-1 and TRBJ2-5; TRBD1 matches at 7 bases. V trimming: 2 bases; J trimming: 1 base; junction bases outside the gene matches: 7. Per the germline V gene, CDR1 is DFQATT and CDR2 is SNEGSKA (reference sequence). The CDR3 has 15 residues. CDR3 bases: TGCAGTGCTAGAACAAGGACAGGTCCCCAAGAGACCCAGTACTTC. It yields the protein CSARTRTGPQETQYF.

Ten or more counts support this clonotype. The CDR3 DNA sequence: TGTGCCGTGGCGGCAGGGGGCTCTGGGGCCAACGTCCTGACTTTC. Its translation is CAVAAGGSGANVLTF. The gene calls are TRBV21-1 and TRBJ2-6; TRBD1, as called in the table, went unchecked against the DNA. TRBV21-1 is a recognized pseudogene. CDR3 size: 15 residues.

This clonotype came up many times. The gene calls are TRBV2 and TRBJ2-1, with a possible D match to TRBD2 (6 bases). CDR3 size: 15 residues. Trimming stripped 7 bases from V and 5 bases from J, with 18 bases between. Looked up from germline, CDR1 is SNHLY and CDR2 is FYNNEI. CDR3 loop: CASKIGGNPNNEQFF. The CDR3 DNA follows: TGTGCCAGCAAAATCGGCGGGAACCCGAACAATGAGCAGTTCTTC.

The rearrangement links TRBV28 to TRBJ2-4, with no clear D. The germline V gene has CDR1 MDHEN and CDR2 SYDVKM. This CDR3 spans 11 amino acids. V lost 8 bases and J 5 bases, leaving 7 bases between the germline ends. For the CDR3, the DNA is TGTGCCAGCGGGAACCAAAACATTCAGTACTTC. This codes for CASGNQNIQYF. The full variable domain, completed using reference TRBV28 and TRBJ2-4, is DVKVTQSSRYLVKRTGEKVFLECVQDMDHENMFWYRQDPGLGLRLIYFSYDVKMKEKGDIPEGYSVSREKKERFSLILESASTNQTSMYLCASGNQNIQYFGAGTRLSVL.

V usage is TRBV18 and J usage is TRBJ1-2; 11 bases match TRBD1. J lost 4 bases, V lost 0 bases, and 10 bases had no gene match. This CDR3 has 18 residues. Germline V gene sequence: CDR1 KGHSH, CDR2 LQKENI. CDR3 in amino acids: CASSPPGQGASRAYGYTF. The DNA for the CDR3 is TGTGCCAGCTCACCACCTGGACAGGGGGCGTCCCGAGCCTATGGCTACACCTTC.

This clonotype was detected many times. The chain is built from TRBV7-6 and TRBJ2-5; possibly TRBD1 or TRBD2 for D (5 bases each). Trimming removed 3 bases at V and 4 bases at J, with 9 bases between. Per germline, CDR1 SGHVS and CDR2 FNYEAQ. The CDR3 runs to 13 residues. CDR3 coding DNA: TGTGCCAGCAGCTTGCAGAGGGGAGAGACCCAGTACTTC. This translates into CASSLQRGETQYF.

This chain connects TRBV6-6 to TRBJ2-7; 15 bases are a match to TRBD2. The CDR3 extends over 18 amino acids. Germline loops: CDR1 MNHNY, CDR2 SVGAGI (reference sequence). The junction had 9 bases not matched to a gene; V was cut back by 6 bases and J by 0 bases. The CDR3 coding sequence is TGTGCCAGCAGCTACGGACTAGCGGGAGGGTTCTACTCCTACGAGCAGTACTTC. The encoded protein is CASSYGLAGGFYSYEQYF.

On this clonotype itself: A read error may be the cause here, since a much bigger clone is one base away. Here the CDR3 DNA reads TGCAGTGCTAGAGATCTCCGCGGGAACCACTATGGCTACACCTTC. Translated: CSARDLRGNHYGYTF. J is TRBJ1-2 and V is TRBV20-1; no clear D gene. The CDR3 consists of 15 residues. Germline CDR1 is DFQATT and CDR2 is SNEGSKA (reference sequence). V was trimmed by 0 bases and J by 3 bases, leaving 14 bases between them.